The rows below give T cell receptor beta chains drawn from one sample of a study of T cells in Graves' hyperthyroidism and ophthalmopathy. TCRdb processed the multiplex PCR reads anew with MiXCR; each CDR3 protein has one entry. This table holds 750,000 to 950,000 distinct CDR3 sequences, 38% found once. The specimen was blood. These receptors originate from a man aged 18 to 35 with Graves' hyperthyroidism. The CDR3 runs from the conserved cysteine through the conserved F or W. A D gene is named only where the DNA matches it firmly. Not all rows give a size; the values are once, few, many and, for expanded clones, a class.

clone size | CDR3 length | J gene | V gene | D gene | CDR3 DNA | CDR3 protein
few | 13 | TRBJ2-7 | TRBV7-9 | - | TGTGCCAGCAGCTCCTGGGGGTCCTACGAGCAGTACTTC | CASSSWGSYEQYF
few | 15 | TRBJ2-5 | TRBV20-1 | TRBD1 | TGCAGTGCCAACAACCCACAGGGGGTGTCAGAGACCCAGTACTTC | CSANNPQGVSETQYF
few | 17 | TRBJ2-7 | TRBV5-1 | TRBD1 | TGCGCCAGCAGCTTGGCCGGGACAGGGGGCACGCCCTACGAGCAGTACTTC | CASSLAGTGGTPYEQYF
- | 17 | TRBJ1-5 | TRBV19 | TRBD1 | TGTGCCAGTAGTACCCCCGGGAGGGGGCCAGGGCATCAGCCCCAGCATTTT | CASSTPGRGPGHQPQHF
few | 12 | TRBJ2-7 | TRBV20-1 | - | TGCAGTGCTAGAGGGGCGGGGTACGAGCAGTACTTC | CSARGAGYEQYF
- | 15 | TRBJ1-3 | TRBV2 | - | TGTGCCAGCAGTGATAGGGGGGGCACTGGAAACACCATATATTTT | CASSDRGGTGNTIYF
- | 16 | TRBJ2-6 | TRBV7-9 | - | TGTGCCAGCAGCCAAGAGGGAGGAACAGGGGCCAACGTCCTGACTTTC | CASSQEGGTGANVLTF
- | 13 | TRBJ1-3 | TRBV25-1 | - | TGTGCCAGCAGTTTGGGCAGGGTAAACACCATATATTTT | CASSLGRVNTIYF
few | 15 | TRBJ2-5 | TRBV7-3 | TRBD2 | TGTGCCAGCAGCCACCTAGCGGGGGGGCCGGAGACCCAGTACTTC | CASSHLAGGPETQYF
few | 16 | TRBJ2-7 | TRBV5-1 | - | TGCGCCAGCAGCTCCGAGGGGGGACTAACTACAGACGAGCAGTACTTC | CASSSEGGLTTDEQYF
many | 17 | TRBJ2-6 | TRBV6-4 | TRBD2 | TGTGCCAGCAGTGACGGAGCGGGGGGCTCTGGGGCCAACGTCCTGACTTTC | CASSDGAGGSGANVLTF
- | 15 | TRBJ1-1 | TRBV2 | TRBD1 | TGTGCCAGCAAAACTAGCGGGACAGTGAACACTGAAGCTTTCTTT | CASKTSGTVNTEAFF
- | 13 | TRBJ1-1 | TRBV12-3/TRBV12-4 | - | TGTGCCAGCCGGGGGGGAGGGGCCCCTGAAGCTTTCTTT | CASRGGGAPEAFF
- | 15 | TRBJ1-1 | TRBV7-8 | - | TGTGCCAGCAGCTTCGGAATTTCGAGAGGGAGTGAAGCTTTCTTT | CASSFGISRGSEAFF
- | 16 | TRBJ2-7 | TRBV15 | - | TGTGCCACCAGCAGTTACAAATACCAGGGAACCTACGAGCAGTACTTC | CATSSYKYQGTYEQYF
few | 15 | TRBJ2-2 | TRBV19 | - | TGTGCCAGTAGTATCCACAGCGACAACACCGGGGAGCTGTTTTTT | CASSIHSDNTGELFF
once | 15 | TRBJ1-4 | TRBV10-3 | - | TGTGCCAGCAGTTACTCGAACGGCCCGGGTGAAAAACTGTTTTTT | CASSYSNGPGEKLFF
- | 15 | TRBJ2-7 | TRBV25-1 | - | TGTGCCAGCAGTGGACAGGTCGGGGGTAGTAGCGAGCAGTACTTC | CASSGQVGGSSEQYF
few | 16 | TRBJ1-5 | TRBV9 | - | TGTGCCAGCAGCGCTCCTAGTCAGGGGAGCAATCAGCCCCAGCATTTT | CASSAPSQGSNQPQHF
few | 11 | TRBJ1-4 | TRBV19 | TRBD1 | TGTGCCAGTAGAGGGACAGCTAAACTGTTTTTT | CASRGTAKLFF
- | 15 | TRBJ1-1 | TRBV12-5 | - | TGTGCTAGCCACTTAGTGGGACAAGGGAACACTGAAGCTTTCTTT | CASHLVGQGNTEAFF
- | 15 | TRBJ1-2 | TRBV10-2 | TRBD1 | TGCGCCAGCAGCCTAGGCACCGGGACAGGGAATGGCTACACCTTC | CASSLGTGTGNGYTF
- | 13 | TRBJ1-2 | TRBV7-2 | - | TGTGCCAGCAGCCAAGCGTCTCTCCGGGGCTACACCTTC | CASSQASLRGYTF
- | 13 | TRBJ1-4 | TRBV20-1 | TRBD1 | TGCAGTGCTGAACAGGGGGACGGAGAAAAACTGTTTTTT | CSAEQGDGEKLFF
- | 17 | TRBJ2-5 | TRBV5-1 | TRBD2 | TGTGCCAGCAGCGTAGCTGCAACTAGCGGGGGAAAAGAGACCCAGTACTTC | CASSVAATSGGKETQYF
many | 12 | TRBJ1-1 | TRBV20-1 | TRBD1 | TGCAGTGTCCCGACAGGGACCACTGAAGCTTTCTTT | CSVPTGTTEAFF
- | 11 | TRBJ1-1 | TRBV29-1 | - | TGCAGGATTGGGGGGAACACTGAAGCTTTCTTT | CRIGGNTEAFF
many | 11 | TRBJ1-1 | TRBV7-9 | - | TGTGCCAGCAGCTCAGTCTCTGAAGCTTTCTTT | CASSSVSEAFF
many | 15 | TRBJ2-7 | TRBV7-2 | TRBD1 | TGTGCCAGCAGCTCGCACGGGACAGGGGGGGTCGAGCAGTACTTC | CASSSHGTGGVEQYF
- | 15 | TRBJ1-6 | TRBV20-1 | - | TGCAGTGCTGGCCCACAGTGGACGGGTGATTCACCCCTCCACTTT | CSAGPQWTGDSPLHF
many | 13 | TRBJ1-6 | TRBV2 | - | TGTGCCAGCAGGTCCAGCTCAGGATCACCCCTCCACTTT | CASRSSSGSPLHF
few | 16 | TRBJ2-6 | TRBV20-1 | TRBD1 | TGCAGTGCTAAAGGGACAGGCCGCTCTGGGGCCAACGTCCTGACTTTC | CSAKGTGRSGANVLTF
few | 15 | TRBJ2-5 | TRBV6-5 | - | TGTGCCAGCAGTTACTCCGGAGGGCCAGGAGAGACCCAGTACTTC | CASSYSGGPGETQYF
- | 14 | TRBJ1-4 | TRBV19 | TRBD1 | TGTGCCAGTAGTAGCTGGACAGGGGATGAAAAACTGTTTTTT | CASSSWTGDEKLFF
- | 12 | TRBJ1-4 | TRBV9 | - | TGTGCCAGCAGCCAATCGGATGAAAAACTGTTTTTT | CASSQSDEKLFF
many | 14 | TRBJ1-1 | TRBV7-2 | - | TGTGCCAGCAGCCTCGGACTCCAGAACACTGAAGCTTTCTTT | CASSLGLQNTEAFF
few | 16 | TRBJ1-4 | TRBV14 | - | TGTGCCAGCAGCCTGGGCGGTCCGGGAAGGAATGAAAAACTGTTTTTT | CASSLGGPGRNEKLFF
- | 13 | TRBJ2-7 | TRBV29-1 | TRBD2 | TGCAGCGTTGAAGATAGCGGGACCTACGAGCAGTACTTC | CSVEDSGTYEQYF
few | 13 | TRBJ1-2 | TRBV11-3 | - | TGTGCCAGCAGCCACCCGGTAGGATATGACTACACCTTC | CASSHPVGYDYTF
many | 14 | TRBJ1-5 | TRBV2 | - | TGTGCCAGCAGTGGACAGCCGATCAATCAGCCCCAGCATTTT | CASSGQPINQPQHF
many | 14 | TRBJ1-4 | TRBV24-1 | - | TGTGCCACCAGTGATCCATCGGCCGACGCAAAACTGTTTTTT | CATSDPSADAKLFF
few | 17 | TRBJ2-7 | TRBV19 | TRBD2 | TGTGCCAGTAGTCCCCCGAGGGCTAGCGGGAGCTCCTACGAGCAGTACTTC | CASSPPRASGSSYEQYF
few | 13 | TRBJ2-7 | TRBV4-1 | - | TGTGCCAGCAGGCCCGACAGTACCTACGAGCAGTACTTC | CASRPDSTYEQYF
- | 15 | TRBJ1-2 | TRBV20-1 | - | TGCAGTGCTAGGGACGGGGGGAGGGGACCTTATGGCTACACCTTC | CSARDGGRGPYGYTF
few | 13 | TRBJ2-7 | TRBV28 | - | TGTGCCAGCACCCAATCGACAGTCTACGAGCAGTACTTC | CASTQSTVYEQYF
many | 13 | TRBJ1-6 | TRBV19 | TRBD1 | TGTGCCAGTAGTGCGGCAGGGGGATCACCCCTCCACTTT | CASSAAGGSPLHF
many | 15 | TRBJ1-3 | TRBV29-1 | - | TGCAGCGTTGAGGTCACCCGAGACTCTGGAAACACCATATATTTT | CSVEVTRDSGNTIYF
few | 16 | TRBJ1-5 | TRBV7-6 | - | TGTGCCAGCAGCTCGGATGACAGTTATAGCAATCAGCCCCAGCATTTT | CASSSDDSYSNQPQHF
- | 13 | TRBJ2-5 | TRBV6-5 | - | TGTGCCAGCAGCCCTTCGGGCGATGGGACCCAGTACTTC | CASSPSGDGTQYF
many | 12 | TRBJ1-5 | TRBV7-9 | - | TGTGCCAGCAGCTTAGAGCCTCAGCCCCAGCATTTT | CASSLEPQPQHF
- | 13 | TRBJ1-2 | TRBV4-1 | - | TGTGCCAGCAGCCAAACCCTCTCCGAGGGCTACACCTTC | CASSQTLSEGYTF
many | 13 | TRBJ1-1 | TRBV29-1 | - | TGCAGCGTAAACCCGCGGTCCACCACTGAAGCTTTCTTT | CSVNPRSTTEAFF
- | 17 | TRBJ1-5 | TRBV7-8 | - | TGTGCCAGCAGCAAGGAGGGGTCCCCCACCCCTAATCAGCCCCAGCATTTT | CASSKEGSPTPNQPQHF
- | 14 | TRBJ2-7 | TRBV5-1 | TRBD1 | TGTGCCAGCAGCTTGGGACAGGGACCGGACGAGCAGTACTTC | CASSLGQGPDEQYF
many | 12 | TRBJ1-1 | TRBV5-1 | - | TGCGCCAGCGGCCTGGTGAACACTGAAGCTTTCTTT | CASGLVNTEAFF
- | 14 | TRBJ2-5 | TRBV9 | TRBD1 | TGTGCCAGCAGCGTAGAGGGGGCCGAAGAGACCCAGTACTTC | CASSVEGAEETQYF
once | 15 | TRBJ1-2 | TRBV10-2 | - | TGCGCCAGCAGCCAAGATCACTCGGGGGGGTATGGCTACACCTTC | CASSQDHSGGYGYTF
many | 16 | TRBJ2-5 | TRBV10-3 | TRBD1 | TGTGCCAACACGGTTCCGGGACAGGGCTCTCAAGAGACCCAGTACTTC | CANTVPGQGSQETQYF
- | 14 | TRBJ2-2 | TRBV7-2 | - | TGTGCCAGCAGCTTTCTATCCGAGGGAGGGGAGCTGTTTTTT | CASSFLSEGGELFF